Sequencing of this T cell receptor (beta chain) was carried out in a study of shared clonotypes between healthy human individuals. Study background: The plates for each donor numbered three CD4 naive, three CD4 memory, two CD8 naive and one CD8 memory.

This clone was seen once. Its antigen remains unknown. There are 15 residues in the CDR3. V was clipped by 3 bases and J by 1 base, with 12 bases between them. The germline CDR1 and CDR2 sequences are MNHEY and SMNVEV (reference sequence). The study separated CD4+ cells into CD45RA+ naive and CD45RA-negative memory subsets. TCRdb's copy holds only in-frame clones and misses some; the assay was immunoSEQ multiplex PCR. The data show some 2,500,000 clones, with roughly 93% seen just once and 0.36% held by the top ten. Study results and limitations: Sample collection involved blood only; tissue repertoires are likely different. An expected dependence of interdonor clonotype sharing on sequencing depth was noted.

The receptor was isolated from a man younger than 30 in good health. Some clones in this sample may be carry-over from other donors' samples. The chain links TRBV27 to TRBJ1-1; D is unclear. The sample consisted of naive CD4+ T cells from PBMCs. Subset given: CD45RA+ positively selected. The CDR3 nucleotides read TGTGCCAGCAGTTTTCAAGGGATTCCGAACACTGAAGCTTTCTTT. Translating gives CASSFQGIPNTEAFF.